This T cell receptor (beta chain) comes out of a study of monozygotic twins with inflammatory bowel disease. General study points: By inverse Simpson index, TCRbeta diversity was lower in IBD patients than in healthy co-twins. Concordance status among twins (concordant versus discordant) showed no link to repertoire similarity, possibly from limited power.

About this clonotype: Its antigen is still unknown.

Per sample, reverse transcription was split into eight reactions. TCRdb reworked the 5' RACE reads into one entry per CDR3 protein, no DNA. The table for this sample gives 300,000 to 350,000 distinct CDR3 sequences. What was sequenced was blood. The sequence derives from a human donor with ulcerative colitis or Crohn's disease, or a healthy co-twin of an affected twin (not recorded which).

The CDR3 here is CASRRLGGLSGYTF. J is TRBJ1-2 and V is TRBV12-3 or TRBV12-4; TCRdb indicates TRBD1, and absent DNA this call remains unverified. The length of the CDR3 is 14 residues.